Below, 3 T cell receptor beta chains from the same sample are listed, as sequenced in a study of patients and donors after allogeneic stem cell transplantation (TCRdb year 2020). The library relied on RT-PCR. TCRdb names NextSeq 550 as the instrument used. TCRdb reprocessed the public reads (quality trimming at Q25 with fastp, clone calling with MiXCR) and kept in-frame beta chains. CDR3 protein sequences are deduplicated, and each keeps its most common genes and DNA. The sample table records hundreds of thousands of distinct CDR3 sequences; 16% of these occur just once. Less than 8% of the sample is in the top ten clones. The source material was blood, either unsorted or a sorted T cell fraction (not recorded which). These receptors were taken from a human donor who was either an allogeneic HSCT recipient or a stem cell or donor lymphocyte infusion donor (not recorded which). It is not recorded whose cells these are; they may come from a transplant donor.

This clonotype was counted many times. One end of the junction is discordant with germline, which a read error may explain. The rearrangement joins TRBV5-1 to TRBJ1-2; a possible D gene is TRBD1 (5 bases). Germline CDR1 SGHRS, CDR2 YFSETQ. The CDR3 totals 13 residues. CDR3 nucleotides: TGTGCCAGCAGCCTTGGGACGGACTATGGCTACACCTTC. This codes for CASSLGTDYGYTF.

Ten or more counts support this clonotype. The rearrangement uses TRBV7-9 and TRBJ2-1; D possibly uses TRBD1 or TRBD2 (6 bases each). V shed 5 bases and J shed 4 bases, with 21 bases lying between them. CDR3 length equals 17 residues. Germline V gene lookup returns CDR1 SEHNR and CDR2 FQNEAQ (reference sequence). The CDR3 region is CASSPPYLGGLYNEQFF. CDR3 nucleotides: TGTGCCAGCAGCCCACCATATTTGGGGGGCCTTTACAATGAGCAGTTCTTC.

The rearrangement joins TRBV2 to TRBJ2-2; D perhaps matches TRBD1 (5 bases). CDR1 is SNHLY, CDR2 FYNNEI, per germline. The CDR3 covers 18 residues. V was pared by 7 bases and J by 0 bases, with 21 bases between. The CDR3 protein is CASTIQAGGDPNTGELFF. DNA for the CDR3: TGTGCCAGCACTATACAGGCCGGTGGGGATCCGAACACCGGGGAGCTGTTTTTT.